This passage covers 28 T cell receptor beta chains from one sample sequenced in a study of T cells in Graves' hyperthyroidism and ophthalmopathy. RNA transcripts yielded amplified TCR beta CDR3 regions. Researchers ran a first-round RT-PCR on the TCR CDR3 using the HTBI primer set. TCRdb re-called the multiplex PCR reads with MiXCR, one entry per CDR3 protein. The sample holds 390,000 or so distinct CDR3 sequences, about 15% seen once. The sequencing input was blood. The origin of the receptors is a man aged 18 to 35 with Graves' ophthalmopathy.

The V call is TRBV6-5, the J call TRBJ2-7, with D perhaps matching TRBD2 (5 bases). The CDR3 contains 13 residues. The germline V gene has CDR1 MNHEY and CDR2 SVGAGI. Deletions cut 0 bases from V and 10 bases from J, with 13 bases between. CDR3 nucleotides: TGTGCCAGCAGTTACTCGCGGGCGGGCGATCAGTACTTC. Its translation: CASSYSRAGDQYF.

This clonotype was seen only a few times. The chain is built from TRBV7-9 and TRBJ1-2; D gene ambiguous. CDR1 SEHNR and CDR2 FQNEAQ come from the germline V gene (reference sequence). Trimming cost V 4 bases and J 7 bases, with 13 bases left between them. CDR3 size: 13 residues. CDR3 sequence reads: CASSSARVGGYTF. The CDR3 coding sequence is TGTGCCAGCAGCTCCGCCCGAGTAGGTGGCTACACCTTC.

The V and J genes are TRBV6-1 and TRBJ2-6; a possible D gene is TRBD1 (5 bases). CDR3 length: 16 amino acids. The germline V and J ends were trimmed by 2 bases and 2 bases, with 10 bases remaining between them. Germline lookup yields CDR1 MNHNS and CDR2 SASEGT. The CDR3 DNA sequence: TGTGCCAGCAGTGAACAGGGCTTGACTGGGGCCAACGTCCTGACTTTC. This encodes CASSEQGLTGANVLTF.

This clonotype occurred many times. The rearrangement uses TRBV29-1 and TRBJ2-7; 9 bases are a match to TRBD1. Germline loops: CDR1 SQVTM, CDR2 ANQGSEA. The CDR3 extends over 14 amino acids. V lost 3 bases and J lost 2; bases outside the gene matches: 5. The CDR3 protein is CSVEGGTGTYEQYF. The CDR3 DNA sequence: TGCAGCGTTGAGGGCGGGACAGGGACCTACGAGCAGTACTTC.

In this sample, this clonotype turned up many times. The chain employs TRBV20-1 and TRBJ1-1, with D possibly TRBD1 on 5 matching bases. Germline V CDR1 and CDR2: DFQATT, SNEGSKA (reference sequence). This CDR3 contains 15 residues. Trimming removed 3 bases from V and 0 bases from J, with 14 bases in between. This CDR3 is CSARVGPELNTEAFF. The CDR3 DNA is TGCAGTGCTAGGGTGGGGCCGGAGCTGAACACTGAAGCTTTCTTT.

This clonotype has more than one count but fewer than ten. The chain recombines TRBV24-1 with TRBJ1-6; the D is unclear. This CDR3 has 13 residues. Deletions cut 5 bases from V and 3 bases from J, with 4 bases between. The germline CDR1 and CDR2 sequences are KGHDR and SFDVKD. CDR3 sequence (DNA): TGTGCCACCAGTGTGGGCTATAATTCACCCCTCCACTTT. This encodes CATSVGYNSPLHF.

This clonotype was found many times. The chain employs TRBV5-1 and TRBJ2-7; 7 bases agree with TRBD1. The CDR3 consists of 12 residues. With 3 bases clipped from V and 4 bases from J, the junction kept 1 base outside the gene matches. Germline assignment: CDR1 SGHRS and CDR2 YFSETQ. In DNA, the CDR3 is TGCGCCAGCAGCTGGGGACAGTACGAGCAGTACTTC. Its translation is CASSWGQYEQYF.

This clonotype was recorded at least ten times. The chain recombines TRBV2 with TRBJ2-3; the match to TRBD2 covers 9 bases. Germline V lookup: CDR1 SNHLY, CDR2 FYNNEI. Trimming took 8 bases from V and 0 from J; bases not matched to a gene: 6. The CDR3 totals 15 residues. CDR3 amino acids: CASGSGGYSTDTQYF. DNA for the CDR3: TGTGCCAGCGGTAGCGGGGGCTACAGCACAGATACGCAGTATTTT.

The rearrangement joins TRBV5-1 to TRBJ2-3; 7 positions match TRBD2. Trimming at V came to 5 bases and at J to 3 bases, leaving 3 bases not matched to a gene. CDR1 and CDR2 from the germline V gene are SGHRS and YFSETQ. This CDR3 comprises 13 residues. CDR3 bases: TGCGCCAGCAGACTAGCGACTACAGATACGCAGTATTTT. It is translated as CASRLATTDTQYF.

The sample holds many counts of this clonotype. The rearrangement links TRBV6-1 to TRBJ2-1, with D uncertain. V was clipped by 5 bases and J by 5 bases, with 22 bases between them. The CDR3 has 17 residues. In germline, CDR1 is MNHNS, CDR2 SASEGT. In nucleotides, the CDR3 is TGTGCCAGCAGTACTATGAGGACCGAGGCCCGGAACAATGAGCAGTTCTTC. Translated, it gives CASSTMRTEARNNEQFF.

The rearrangement joins TRBV2 to TRBJ2-7; tentative D call: TRBD2 (6 bases). V was pared by 1 base and J by 4 bases, with 11 bases between. The CDR3 runs to 14 residues. Germline values: CDR1 SNHLY, CDR2 FYNNEI. The CDR3 region is CASSEEGGRYEQYF. CDR3 coding DNA: TGTGCCAGCAGTGAAGAAGGAGGGAGGTACGAGCAGTACTTC.

This clonotype was counted many times. V gene TRBV20-1 combines with J gene TRBJ2-5; a weak D match, TRBD1 (6 bases). CDR1 and CDR2 (germline): DFQATT, SNEGSKA (reference sequence). V lost 6 bases, J lost 2 bases, and 13 bases lay in between. The CDR3 has 13 amino acids. The CDR3 region has the DNA TGCAGTGCCTCGACAGGACCACAAGAGACCCAGTACTTC. The encoded protein is CSASTGPQETQYF.

This clonotype was picked up many times. The rearrangement joins TRBV3-1 to TRBJ1-5, with D possibly being TRBD1 (5 bases). The CDR3 extends over 16 amino acids. Trimming took off 1 base at V and 6 bases at J, with 16 bases between the two ends. The germline V gene has CDR1 LGHDT and CDR2 YNNKEL (reference sequence). Here the CDR3 reads CASSQGAGTGGQPQHF. DNA for the CDR3: TGTGCCAGCAGCCAAGGGGCAGGTACAGGAGGTCAGCCCCAGCATTTT.

This chain uses TRBV28 with TRBJ1-2; D is possibly TRBD1 (5 bases). This CDR3 comprises 13 residues. Germline CDR1 is MDHEN and CDR2 is SYDVKM. Deletions cut 1 base from V and 10 bases from J, with 13 bases between. CDR3 nucleotide sequence: TGTGCCAGCAGTTTATTTAGCCAGGGATCCTACACCTTC. It translates to CASSLFSQGSYTF.

This clonotype was detected many times. The chain uses TRBV6-1 and TRBJ1-5; D uncertain. CDR3 length: 18 residues. Per germline, CDR1 MNHNS and CDR2 SASEGT. The V end lost 4 bases, the J end lost 2 bases, and 21 bases lay between the germline ends. Here the CDR3 reads CASSATAPEVGGNQPQHF. The CDR3 DNA reads TGTGCCAGCAGTGCGACCGCCCCCGAGGTAGGCGGCAATCAGCCCCAGCATTTT.

The sample holds many counts of this clonotype. The chain employs TRBV7-2 and TRBJ1-2; 10 bases fit TRBD1. V was clipped by 1 base and J by 4 bases; unmatched bases: 9. CDR1 and CDR2 (germline): SGHTA, FQGNSA. The CDR3 spans 17 residues. CDR3 sequence reads: CASSLGGTGVLVYGYTF. CDR3 DNA sequence: TGTGCCAGCAGCTTAGGAGGGACAGGGGTTTTAGTCTATGGCTACACCTTC. The whole variable domain, filled in from reference TRBV7-2 and TRBJ1-2, reads GAGVSQSPSNKVTEKGKDVELRCDPISGHTALYWYRQSLGQGLEFLIYFQGNSAPDKSGLPSDRFSAERTGGSVSTLTIQRTQQEDSAVYLCASSLGGTGVLVYGYTFGSGTRLTVV.

This clonotype was observed many times. The CDR3 sequence: CSAKKGSGNTIYF. The CDR3 coding sequence is TGCAGTGCTAAAAAGGGTTCTGGAAACACCATATATTTT. This chain uses TRBV20-1 with TRBJ1-3; no reliable D call. V was shortened by 4 bases and J by 1 base, with 8 bases between the two germline ends. Germline assignment: CDR1 DFQATT and CDR2 SNEGSKA (reference sequence). This CDR3 has 13 residues.

J is TRBJ2-5 and V is TRBV11-2, with TRBD2 matching over 7 bases. Germline CDR1 reads SGHAT; CDR2 reads FQNNGV. The CDR3 totals 16 residues. The CDR3 is CSSSLGASGPQETQYF. The CDR3 DNA follows: TGTTCGAGCAGCTTAGGGGCTAGCGGACCCCAAGAGACCCAGTACTTC.

Ten or more counts support this clonotype. V usage is TRBV27 and J usage is TRBJ2-1; TRBD1 agrees at 10 bases. V trimming: 6 bases; J trimming: 4 bases; junction bases outside the gene matches: 6. Germline V CDR1 and CDR2: MNHEY, SMNVEV (reference sequence). The length of the CDR3 is 15 residues. Here the CDR3 reads CASSLGQGVYNEQFF. The DNA of the CDR3 is TGTGCCAGCAGCCTTGGACAGGGGGTTTACAATGAGCAGTTCTTC.

This clonotype was counted at least ten times. V and J are TRBV27 and TRBJ1-6; 7 bases map to TRBD1. There are 15 residues in the CDR3. Per the germline V gene, CDR1 is MNHEY and CDR2 is SMNVEV (reference sequence). The V and J ends lost 5 bases and 8 bases, in that order; junction bases with no gene match: 9. CDR3 DNA: TGTGCCAGCAGTCCCTCGGGGACAGTTTATTCACCCCTCCACTTT. Encoded protein: CASSPSGTVYSPLHF.

The chain links TRBV19 to TRBJ2-1; 9 bases match TRBD2. This CDR3 is 15 amino acids long. Germline CDR1 reads LNHDA; CDR2 reads SQIVND (reference sequence). J gave up 9 bases and V 7 bases, and 13 bases lay outside the gene matches. The CDR3 region is CASMTSGAPLGEQFF. For the CDR3, the DNA is TGTGCCAGTATGACTAGCGGCGCCCCCCTCGGTGAGCAGTTCTTC.

A remark on this clonotype: The CDR3 carries no conserved terminal phenylalanine or tryptophan, so it likely arises from a read error. No DNA is shown, since the ends of the CDR3 on it are uncertain; the CDR3 is the one TCRdb lists. V and J are TRBV6-2 or TRBV6-3 and TRBJ1-1. Germline V gene sequence: CDR1 MNHEY, CDR2 SVGEGT. With termini counted, the CDR3 has 14 amino acids. This chain's CDR3 is CASSSRFMNTEALL.

The CDR3 region has the DNA TGTGCCAGCAGCGCGCTACAGGGTCACGGGGAGCTGTTTTTT. Amino acids: CASSALQGHGELFF. The chain joins TRBV11-1 to TRBJ2-2; weak D call: TRBD1 (6 bases). This CDR3 has 14 amino acids. V gave up 5 bases and J gave up 7 bases, with 14 bases separating them. The germline V gene encodes CDR1 SGHAT and CDR2 FQDESV (reference sequence).

This clonotype has just a few counts. The V and J genes are TRBV20-1 and TRBJ2-3, with unresolved D. The V end was cut by 6 bases, the J end by 3 bases, with 22 bases between. This CDR3 is built from 16 residues. Germline CDR1 reads DFQATT; CDR2 reads SNEGSKA (reference sequence). CDR3 nucleotide sequence: TGCAGTGCCCACAAGGTCCCCGGTTCCCGAACAGATACGCAGTATTTT. This codes for CSAHKVPGSRTDTQYF.

This sequence joins TRBV29-1 and TRBJ1-1, with TRBD1 identical over 7 bases. There are 11 residues in the CDR3. Germline values: CDR1 SQVTM, CDR2 ANQGSEA. DNA for the CDR3: TGCAGTGACAGGGTTGGAACTGAAGCTTTCTTT. The encoded protein is CSDRVGTEAFF.

The J gene is TRBJ1-1, the V gene TRBV19, with D tentatively TRBD1 (5 bases). This CDR3 contains 16 residues. Germline loops: CDR1 LNHDA, CDR2 SQIVND (reference sequence). V dropped 6 bases and J dropped 4 bases, with 21 bases sitting between them. As DNA, the CDR3 is TGTGCCAGTAGGCCCCGGGACCGATTTTGGAGCACTGAAGCTTTCTTT. It encodes CASRPRDRFWSTEAFF.

The gene calls are TRBV30 and TRBJ1-1; maybe TRBD1 (5 bases). CDR1 and CDR2 from the germline V gene are GTSNPN and SVGIG (reference sequence). The V end lost 0 bases, the J end lost 4 bases, and 18 bases lay between the germline ends. CDR3 size: 16 residues. CDR3 loop: CAWSVGTRGFGTEAFF. CDR3 sequence (DNA): TGTGCCTGGAGTGTAGGGACTAGGGGATTTGGCACTGAAGCTTTCTTT.

This chain connects TRBV4-1 to TRBJ1-3, with D hard to call. V lost 5 bases and J 3 bases, leaving 11 bases between the germline ends. Germline V gene lookup returns CDR1 MGHRA and CDR2 YSYEKL. CDR3 size: 14 residues. CDR3 DNA: TGCGCCAGCAGCTACCCGCTATATGGAAACACCATATATTTT. It translates to CASSYPLYGNTIYF.